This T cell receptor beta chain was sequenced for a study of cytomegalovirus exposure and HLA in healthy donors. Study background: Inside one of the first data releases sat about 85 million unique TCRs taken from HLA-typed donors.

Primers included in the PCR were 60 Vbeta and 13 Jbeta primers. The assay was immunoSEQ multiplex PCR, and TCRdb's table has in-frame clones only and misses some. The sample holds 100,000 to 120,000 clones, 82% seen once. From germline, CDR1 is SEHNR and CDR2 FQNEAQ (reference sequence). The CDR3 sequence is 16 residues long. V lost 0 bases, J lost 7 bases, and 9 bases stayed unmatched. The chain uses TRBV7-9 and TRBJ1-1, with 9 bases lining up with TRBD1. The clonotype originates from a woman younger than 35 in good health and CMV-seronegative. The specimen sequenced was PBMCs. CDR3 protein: CASSLARGQGLGEAFF. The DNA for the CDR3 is TGTGCCAGCAGCTTAGCTAGGGGACAGGGCCTTGGTGAAGCTTTCTTT.